This T cell receptor (gamma chain) was sequenced during a study of gamma delta lymphoproliferative disorders and STAT genes (dated by TCRdb to about 2018). In the study overall: The LymphoTrack Dx TCRG Assay was used to build gamma-chain libraries from a minimum of 50 ng of genomic DNA. Because no corresponding Invivoscribe delta assay was available, delta-chain libraries were prepared according to the EuroClonality-NGS working group standard operating procedure. Within a larger immunophenotypic and STAT-mutation study, TCR gamma and delta CDR3 repertoires were profiled by deep sequencing in Tgammadelta lymphoproliferative disease patients and healthy controls. To confirm the results, all delta-chain samples and two gamma-chain samples were sequenced a second time.

TCR sequencing was performed on genomic DNA from peripheral blood mononuclear cells isolated from patients and controls. The control group consisted of about 23 healthy adult blood donors (median age about 63 years; some 12 males and around eleven females) who were matched to the patients for age and sex. Both library methods used multiplex PCR with primers targeting conserved V and J regions of the TCR genes. Purified and pooled amplicons were sequenced on an Illumina MiSeq platform. On the study's bioinformatics: V(D)J alignment, clonotype assembly and translation were handled by MiXCR, while functionality assessment and CDR3 repertoire analyses were done with VDJtools. The IMGT definition of CDR3 was applied, and only productive sequences using functional genes were analyzed, with ORF genes and pseudogenes left out. A custom Python script was used to search all patients and controls for identical amino acid CDR3s of major clonotypes (frequency >=5%). To compare clonotype frequencies between patients and controls, a one-sided non-parametric Wilcoxon test was applied. Clones were re-identified by TCRdb from the public reads with CATT, and rows with the same DNA were merged. These V and J calls are TCRdb output, not the study's own analysis. The sample profile shows roughly 1,200 gamma-chain clones; about 15% of them were found once. 15% to 20% of the sample comes from the top ten.

In its sample, this clone comes out as large (0.1 to 1%). Its antigen remains undetermined. Per-base quality was not reported, and no clone a single base away is much larger than it. Overall study results and their limits: T cells in controls likely covered a range of maturation stages, whereas leukemic cells were skewed toward terminal effectors, which could potentially limit comparisons between patients and controls. When whole repertoires were clustered, gamma repertoires from patients grouped apart from those of healthy controls, but delta repertoires did not separate between the groups. The authors pointed out that NGS specificity may be lower at low frequencies, so whether leukemic clones are public or private needs to be confirmed. Almost every major gamma and delta clonotype in patients was public, meaning shared with at least one healthy donor, and only a couple of gamma clonotypes were private to disease.

The CDR3, from cysteine to phenylalanine, totals 12 residues. Only the CDR3 region is kept as DNA, spanning 36 bases read in frame from base 1. The germline V end is reduced by 0 bases and the J end by 6 bases; junction bases left unmatched: 2. Looking up the germline V gene yields CDR1 EGSTGY and CDR2 YDSYTSSV. The V gene is TRGV4 and the J gene is TRGJ1 or TRGJ2. TCRdb leaves out the J gene; it was filled in here by matching the DNA to germline. The TCR sequence derives from a human donor in good health. Input material: blood. The DNA sequence reads TGTGCCACCTGGGATGGGCCTTATAAGAAACTCTTT. This is translated as CATWDGPYKKLF.